This T cell receptor (beta chain) was sequenced during a study of cytomegalovirus exposure and HLA in healthy donors. PCR employed 60 Vbeta and 13 Jbeta primers. Authors' analysis steps: About 9.9 million of the 80 million or so unique TCR beta chains counted in a later analysis were shared. The repertoire was sequenced with immunoSEQ multiplex PCR; TCRdb's copy has only in-frame clones and lacks some. D and trimming were read from the DNA, whereas the V and J calls and clone size are those reported in that table. The data show about 160,000 clones, roughly 80% seen once. This CDR3 has 18 amino acids. The V gene lost 3 bases and the J gene lost 5 bases, with 24 bases spanning the gap. Looked up from germline, CDR1 is SGHVS and CDR2 is FQNEAQ. Study outcomes and limitations: A later analysis showed that HLA-associated TCR beta chains had undergone more clonal expansion than equally common others.

Details on this clone: What it binds is not known.

This chain links TRBV7-8 with TRBJ2-3; the D is unclear. The receptor comes from a man aged 35 to 55 in good health and CMV-seronegative. The material sequenced was PBMCs. CDR3 loop: CASSFNMRSPSIGDTQYF. The DNA of the CDR3 is TGTGCCAGCAGCTTTAACATGCGGTCCCCCTCTATCGGAGATACGCAGTATTTT.